The clone carrying this T cell receptor (beta chain) was detected only a few times. The source of the sample is a study of CD8 T cells in ankylosing spondylitis. TCRdb redid the calling of the 5' RACE reads with MiXCR, one entry per CDR3 protein. The top ten hold roughly three fifths of the sample, which has about 96,000 distinct CDR3 sequences, 27% seen once. CDR3 length: 13 amino acids. The germline CDR1 and CDR2 sequences are MNHEY and SMNVEV (reference sequence). V was trimmed by 8 bases and J by 0 bases, leaving 11 bases between them. The chain employs TRBV27 and TRBJ2-7; D unclear. This clonotype was obtained from a male donor with ankylosing spondylitis or in good health (not recorded which). The sequenced sample was blood, either unsorted or a sorted T cell fraction (not recorded which). CDR3 sequence: CASRLTGSYEQYF. The CDR3 DNA sequence: TGTGCCAGCCGCTTGACTGGCTCCTACGAGCAGTACTTC.